One sample yielded the 25 T cell receptor beta chains listed below, sequenced in a study of OX40 agonist ivuxolimab in advanced cancers. Some clones are missing from TCRdb's copy, which holds only in-frame ones; the method was immunoSEQ multiplex PCR. There are about 27,000 clones in the sample; roughly 89% occur only once, and roughly 21% lies in the top ten. The sequences come from CD4+ or CD8+ T cells sorted from blood, collected in a trial of the OX40 agonist ivuxolimab. The receptors were sampled from an adult with an advanced solid tumor such as melanoma, head and neck, liver or kidney cancer.

The chain carries TRBV2 and TRBJ1-6; D gene uncertain. The CDR3 runs 12 residues. V dropped 4 bases and J dropped 10 bases, with 8 bases sitting between them. CDR1 is SNHLY and CDR2 is FYNNEI in the germline V gene. The CDR3 spells CASSGEESPLHF. Written as DNA, the CDR3 is TGTGCCAGCAGTGGAGAGGAATCACCCCTCCACTTT.

There are a few counts of this clone. The gene calls are TRBV4-3 and TRBJ1-5; D ambiguous. V was clipped by 0 bases and J by 4 bases, with 4 bases between them. The CDR3 runs to 13 residues. CDR1 is LGHNA and CDR2 is YSLEER in the germline V gene. The CDR3 loop is CASSQDWNQPQHF. CDR3 nucleotide sequence: TGCGCCAGCAGCCAAGATTGGAATCAGCCCCAGCATTTT.

This chain links TRBV7-8 with TRBJ2-1, with D unclear. Germline CDR1 SGHVS, CDR2 FQNEAQ. The CDR3 spans 16 residues. With 0 bases removed from V and 6 bases from J, the gap between germline ends came to 15 bases. The CDR3, as DNA: TGTGCCAGCAGCTTAGCGCTGGGAACCGGTAGCAATGAGCAGTTCTTC. It codes for CASSLALGTGSNEQFF.

The V call is TRBV5-1, the J call TRBJ2-1; D possibly uses TRBD1 or TRBD2 (5 bases each). In germline, CDR1 is SGHRS, CDR2 YFSETQ. CDR3 length: 14 amino acids. V was cut by 0 bases and J by 13 bases, with 17 bases left in between. CDR3 protein: CASSLGGFTEDQFF. The CDR3 nucleotides read TGCGCCAGCAGCTTGGGGGGGTTTACCGAAGACCAGTTCTTC.

The CDR3 sequence is CASSPGTGSYEQYF. The CDR3 DNA sequence: TGTGCCAGCAGCCCCGGGACAGGATCCTACGAGCAGTACTTC. V and J are TRBV6-6 and TRBJ2-7, with TRBD1 matching 8 bases. The CDR3 spans 14 residues. The germline V gene encodes CDR1 MNHNY and CDR2 SVGAGI (reference sequence). The ends lost 6 bases at V and 1 base at J; junction bases unmatched: 5.

The rearrangement joins TRBV10-2 to TRBJ1-6; D is unresolved. Trimming stripped 2 bases from V and 5 bases from J, with 13 bases between. Looked up from germline, CDR1 is WSHSY and CDR2 is SAAADI. The CDR3 runs to 16 residues. CDR3 sequence (DNA): TGCGCCAGCAGTGAGGTATCAGCAACAAATAATTCACCCCTCCACTTT. As protein: CASSEVSATNNSPLHF.

This chain joins TRBV19 and TRBJ2-3; 9 bases match TRBD2. The CDR3 runs to 15 residues. The V gene end was trimmed by 10 bases and the J gene end by 2 bases; junction bases not matched to a gene: 10. Germline V gives CDR1 LNHDA, CDR2 SQIVND (reference sequence). The CDR3 nucleotides are TGTGCCACCAGGATCACTAGCGGGTTCACAGATACGCAGTATTTT. Its protein product is CATRITSGFTDTQYF.

V and J are TRBV5-6 and TRBJ1-5, with D unresolved. Per the germline V gene, CDR1 is SGHDT and CDR2 is YYEEEE. The length of the CDR3 is 16 residues. Trimming shortened V by 1 base and J by 0 bases, and 11 bases separated the two germline ends. This CDR3 reads CASSLFWQDSNQPQHF. The CDR3 nucleotides read TGTGCCAGCAGCTTGTTTTGGCAAGATAGCAATCAGCCCCAGCATTTT. The entire variable domain, with the rest obtained from reference TRBV5-6 and TRBJ1-5, is as follows: DAGVTQSPTHLIKTRGQQVTLRCSPKSGHDTVSWYQQALGQGPQFIFQYYEEEERQRGNFPDRFSGHQFPNYSSELNVNALLLGDSALYLCASSLFWQDSNQPQHFGDGTRLSIL.

V is TRBV5-5 and J is TRBJ2-7, with unresolved D. CDR1 and CDR2 from the germline V gene are SGHKS and YYEKEE (reference sequence). This CDR3 has 13 residues. With 0 bases removed from V and 3 bases from J, the gap between germline ends came to 7 bases. The CDR3 sequence: CASSLGVSYEQYF. DNA for the CDR3: TGTGCCAGCAGCTTGGGGGTGAGCTACGAGCAGTACTTC.

CDR3 sequence reads: CASSPPTGSSGNTIYF. The CDR3 region has the DNA TGTGCCAGCTCACCTCCGACAGGAAGCTCTGGAAACACCATATATTTT. This rearrangement joins TRBV18 to TRBJ1-3; tentatively, D is TRBD1 (6 bases). V was shortened by 3 bases and J by 0 bases, with 12 bases between the two germline ends. CDR1 and CDR2 from the germline V gene are KGHSH and LQKENI. The CDR3 loop spans 16 amino acids.

The chain is built from TRBV10-3 and TRBJ1-6, with D unclear. V was trimmed by 6 bases and J by 8 bases, leaving 17 bases between them. This CDR3 has 15 residues. CDR1 and CDR2 from the germline V gene are ENHRY and SYGVKD. For the CDR3, the DNA is TGTGCCATCAGAGGTCAACCCGGCGGAGATTCACCCCTCCACTTT. Its protein product is CAIRGQPGGDSPLHF.

The CDR3 nucleotides are TGTGCCAGCAGCCTCGGGCTTAACTATGGCTACACCTTC. It is translated as CASSLGLNYGYTF. The chain is built from TRBV7-9 and TRBJ1-2; D not certain. Germline-derived CDR1 and CDR2 are SEHNR and FQNEAQ (reference sequence). V was shortened by 5 bases and J by 1 base, with 8 bases between the two germline ends. This CDR3 is built from 13 residues.

This chain joins TRBV7-3 and TRBJ2-2; 8 bases are shared with TRBD2. V dropped 6 bases and J dropped 5; count of bases not matched to a gene: 11. Germline V lookup: CDR1 SGHTA, CDR2 FQGTGA. CDR3 length: 16 residues. The CDR3 DNA reads TGTGCCAGCAGGACACCGGGACTAGGGGAAACCGGGGAGCTGTTTTTT. Translated, it gives CASRTPGLGETGELFF.

The rearrangement joins TRBV28 to TRBJ2-7; D unresolved. V was clipped by 6 bases and J by 0 bases, with 12 bases between them. Germline V gene sequence: CDR1 MDHEN, CDR2 SYDVKM. CDR3 size: 14 residues. CDR3 nucleotide sequence: TGTGCCAGCAGCCAACACGATTACTCCTACGAGCAGTACTTC. This codes for CASSQHDYSYEQYF.

The chain couples TRBV11-2 to TRBJ1-2; D is unresolved. V dropped 5 bases and J dropped 4 bases, with 14 bases sitting between them. Germline V gives CDR1 SGHAT, CDR2 FQNNGV. There are 14 residues in the CDR3. In DNA form, the CDR3 reads TGTGCCAGCAGCCCCCTTCGGGCCAGCTATGGCTACACCTTC. Translated, it gives CASSPLRASYGYTF.

J is TRBJ2-2 and V is TRBV6-4, with 8 bases identical to TRBD1. This CDR3 spans 14 amino acids. CDR1 MRHNA and CDR2 SNTAGT come from the germline V gene. Germline trimming cut 3 bases from V and 6 bases from J; bases unmatched to any gene: 3. CDR3 residues: CASSDGQGPGELFF. The DNA of the CDR3 is TGTGCCAGCAGTGATGGACAGGGCCCCGGGGAGCTGTTTTTT.

V is TRBV7-2 and J is TRBJ2-1; D is undetermined. Trimming took 3 bases from V and 5 from J, leaving 8 bases between them. The V gene's germline CDR1 is SGHTA and CDR2 FQGNSA. The CDR3 loop spans 13 amino acids. The CDR3 region has the DNA TGTGCCAGCAGCTTTTTGGCCAACAATGAGCAGTTCTTC. It encodes CASSFLANNEQFF.

The chain has TRBV7-9 and TRBJ2-1; D call uncertain. The V end was cut by 5 bases, the J end by 7 bases, with 9 bases between. Looked up from germline, CDR1 is SEHNR and CDR2 is FQNEAQ (reference sequence). This CDR3 region has 12 residues. In DNA form, the CDR3 reads TGTGCCAGCAGCCAAATTATAAATGAGCAGTTCTTC. Amino acid sequence: CASSQIINEQFF.

V gene TRBV5-6 combines with J gene TRBJ2-2; D might be TRBD1 (5 bases). The germline V gene has CDR1 SGHDT and CDR2 YYEEEE. The CDR3 has 12 amino acids. With 4 bases removed from V and 5 bases from J, the gap between germline ends came to 6 bases. Here the CDR3 reads CASSQGTGELFF. CDR3 nucleotide sequence: TGTGCCAGCAGCCAGGGAACCGGGGAGCTGTTTTTT.

This chain connects TRBV6-1 to TRBJ2-7; 8 bases are a match to TRBD1. From germline, CDR1 is MNHNS and CDR2 SASEGT. With 10 bases clipped from V and 5 bases from J, the junction kept 7 bases outside the gene matches. The CDR3 covers 12 residues. The CDR3 here is CATKTGVHEQYF. The CDR3 DNA sequence: TGTGCCACCAAGACAGGGGTCCACGAGCAGTACTTC.

This sequence joins TRBV29-1 and TRBJ2-3, with D tentatively TRBD2 (5 bases). Germline V gene lookup returns CDR1 SQVTM and CDR2 ANQGSEA. The CDR3 contains 14 residues. V lost 8 bases and J lost 3, with 18 bases in between. As DNA, the CDR3 is TGCAGCCCCGTCCTCGCTGGGAGTACAGATACGCAGTATTTT. The encoded protein is CSPVLAGSTDTQYF.

V is TRBV9 and J is TRBJ2-7; D unclear. The CDR3 covers 15 residues. V gave up 4 bases and J gave up 3 bases, with 17 bases separating them. Germline V gene sequence: CDR1 SGDLS, CDR2 YYNGEE. CDR3 DNA sequence: TGTGCCAGCAGCCCAGAGGCCACGGCGAGCTACGAGCAGTACTTC. Translating it yields CASSPEATASYEQYF.

The J gene is TRBJ2-1, the V gene TRBV11-2; tentatively, D is TRBD1 or TRBD2 (6 bases each). Trimming removed 4 bases at V and 0 bases at J, with 22 bases between. Per germline, CDR1 SGHAT and CDR2 FQNNGV. The CDR3 is made up of 19 amino acids. The CDR3 nucleotides are TGTGCCAGCAGCTGGGGACTTTTGGGGGCCCTGACCTCCTACAATGAGCAGTTCTTC. Encoded protein: CASSWGLLGALTSYNEQFF. Full variable domain (rest looked up from reference TRBV11-2 and TRBJ2-1): EAGVAQSPRYKIIEKRQSVAFWCNPISGHATLYWYQQILGQGPKLLIQFQNNGVVDDSQLPKDRFSAERLKGVDSTLKIQPAKLEDSAVYLCASSWGLLGALTSYNEQFFGPGTRLTVL.

The chain carries TRBV6-6 and TRBJ1-5; perhaps TRBD1 as D (6 bases). Looked up from germline, CDR1 is MNHNY and CDR2 is SVGAGI (reference sequence). The CDR3 runs to 14 residues. V lost 5 bases and J 8 bases, leaving 16 bases between the germline ends. Written as DNA, the CDR3 is TGTGCCAGCAGTAAACAGGGTAGAGGTGAGCCCCAGCATTTT. It yields the protein CASSKQGRGEPQHF.

J is TRBJ2-1 and V is TRBV25-1, with 7 bases fitting TRBD2. The CDR3 extends over 17 amino acids. The ends lost 3 bases at V and 4 bases at J; junction bases unmatched: 12. The germline gives CDR1 MGHDK, CDR2 SYGVNS. Here the CDR3 DNA reads TGTGCCAGCAGTGACCTTCCTGGACTAGGGGCTTACAATGAGCAGTTCTTC. Protein sequence: CASSDLPGLGAYNEQFF.